This T cell receptor beta chain stems from a study of blood T cell repertoires in COVID-19. The wider study: Donors in the United States, Italy and Spain gave samples during acute or convalescent COVID-19.

Only in-frame clones appear in the TCRdb table, and some are missing; sequencing was by immunoSEQ multiplex PCR. The repertoire holds more than 250,000 clones, with about 91% as singletons. Germline CDR1 is SNHLY and CDR2 is FYNNEI. The V gene end was trimmed by 7 bases and the J gene end by 2 bases; junction bases not matched to a gene: 7. The CDR3 sequence is 14 residues long. Enrolment of Seattle patients took place during active infection, and they were followed longitudinally. Sequenced input: peripheral blood. The rearrangement links TRBV2 to TRBJ2-7; 8 bases align to TRBD1. This receptor was identified in a woman aged 25 to 39 with COVID-19, enrolled during active disease. CDR3 in DNA: TGTGCCAGCAACACGGACAGGGAGACCTACGAGCAGTACTTC. Its protein is CASNTDRETYEQYF.